This passage covers 4 T cell receptor beta chains from one sample sequenced in a study of long-term antiretroviral therapy in people with HIV. Runs used v3.0 of the immunoSEQ assay and were done at survey level. Measured with immunoSEQ multiplex PCR; TCRdb has only the in-frame clones, and not every one. Of 15,000 to 20,000 clones in the sample, about 81% were seen once. This specimen was unsorted PBMCs, taken 0.9 years after starting antiretroviral therapy. All receptors derive from a man aged 18 to 30 with HIV.

The J gene is TRBJ1-4, the V gene TRBV28, with TRBD1 as a possible D gene (5 bases). The V end lost 6 bases, the J end lost 6 bases, and 11 bases lay between the germline ends. Germline assignment: CDR1 MDHEN and CDR2 SYDVKM. The CDR3 loop spans 13 amino acids. The DNA for the CDR3 is TGTGCCAGCAGGGGGCAGGGTGATGAAAAACTGTTTTTT. It translates to CASRGQGDEKLFF.

The chain recombines TRBV9 with TRBJ2-3, with TRBD2 matching over 7 bases. The V and J ends lost 0 bases and 6 bases, in that order; junction bases with no gene match: 1. The CDR3 consists of 13 residues. Per germline, CDR1 SGDLS and CDR2 YYNGEE. CDR3 sequence: CASSVGGGDTQYF. CDR3 DNA sequence: TGTGCCAGCAGCGTAGGGGGGGGTGATACGCAGTATTTT.

The genes are TRBV5-4 and TRBJ2-3; possibly TRBD2 for D (5 bases). Germline V gives CDR1 SGHNT, CDR2 YYREEE (reference sequence). The CDR3 is 13 residues long. Trimming took 5 bases from V and 3 from J, leaving 10 bases between them. DNA for the CDR3: TGTGCCAGCAGTCTCCGGGGAACAGATACGCAGTATTTT. Translation: CASSLRGTDTQYF.

The DNA for the CDR3 is TGTGCCAGCAGCTTGCCAGGCTCCTTCCTAGGCTACACCTTC. Translation: CASSLPGSFLGYTF. The chain combines TRBV11-2 with TRBJ1-2; unclear D gene. The V and J ends lost 3 bases and 8 bases respectively, with 16 bases between them. Germline V CDR1 and CDR2: SGHAT, FQNNGV. The CDR3 covers 14 residues.